This T cell receptor beta chain comes out of a study of T cell responses to AZD1222 COVID-19 vaccine. Measured with immunoSEQ multiplex PCR; TCRdb has only the in-frame clones, and not every one. The repertoire includes about 92,000 clones, 65% to 90% of them detected once, and roughly 10% sits in the top ten. Per germline, CDR1 SGHAT and CDR2 FQNNGV. Trimming took 2 bases from V and 8 from J; bases not matched to a gene: 6. CDR3 length equals 15 residues. Findings of the study overall: Researchers took repertoire samples only after the peak T cell response had come. Only 5 or 6 people who got AZD1222 tested seropositive at baseline. The study found vaccine-associated CD4 TCRs spanning spike, dominant at 160-218 and 743-854.

As regards this clone: No antigen is known for it.

The material was peripheral blood, obtained on day 0 of AZD1222 vaccination. The TCR comes from an adult in good health. The V gene is TRBV11-2, the J gene TRBJ2-1; 10 positions match TRBD2. The CDR3 DNA sequence: TGTGCCAGCAGCTTATTAGCGGGGGGTGTGGATGAGCAGTTCTTC. Protein sequence: CASSLLAGGVDEQFF.